The 15 T cell receptor beta chains listed next were all sequenced from one sample in a study of blood T cells in healthy people across ages. Alongside a J-beta primer mix, a sample-barcoded 5' primer served in a second PCR lasting roughly 6 to 11 cycles. One entry per CDR3 protein, called by TCRdb with MiXCR from the 5' RACE reads. The sample has around 1.1 million distinct CDR3 sequences, roughly two fifths seen once. Specimen: blood. The receptors were sampled from a man between 18 and 29 years old in good health.

The chain couples TRBV7-2 to TRBJ2-7; 7 positions match TRBD1. The J call is uncertain, as TRBJ2-5 better fits the DNA end. This CDR3 has 14 residues. Germline values: CDR1 SGHTA, CDR2 FQGNSA. The CDR3 DNA is TGTGCCAGCAGCACCGACAGGGAAGTAAAGACCCAGTACTTC. It is translated as CASSTDREVKTQYF.

This clonotype occurred a few times. V is TRBV20-1 and J is TRBJ2-7; possible D gene TRBD1, 7 bases. This CDR3 region has 14 residues. Trimming stripped 6 bases from V and 9 bases from J, with 24 bases between. Germline V lookup: CDR1 DFQATT, CDR2 SNEGSKA (reference sequence). The CDR3 DNA is TGCAGTGCCCTATTACAGGGGACCGGCGGGATGCAGTACTTC. Translated, it gives CSALLQGTGGMQYF.

This clonotype was recorded a few times. The chain has TRBV10-3 and TRBJ2-1; TRBD1 agrees at 9 bases. Germline loops: CDR1 ENHRY, CDR2 SYGVKD. The CDR3 spans 15 residues. V lost 2 bases to trimming and J lost 10 bases; unmatched junction nucleotides: 9. The CDR3 DNA sequence: TGTGCCATCAGTGAGGCGGGACAGGGCTTAGGAGAGCAGTTCTTC. Its protein product is CAISEAGQGLGEQFF.

V gene TRBV6-5 combines with J gene TRBJ1-1; TRBD1 might be the D (5 bases). The CDR3 has 17 residues. Trimming pared 5 bases from V and 1 base from J, leaving 20 bases between. Germline CDR1 and CDR2: MNHEY and SVGAGI. CDR3: CASSHRTPGTANTEAFF. The CDR3 coding sequence is TGTGCCAGCAGTCACCGCACCCCCGGGACTGCGAACACTGAAGCTTTCTTT.

V usage is TRBV6-5 and J usage is TRBJ1-5, with 7 bases aligning to TRBD1. With V trimmed by 4 bases and J by 4 bases, 7 bases remained unmatched. Germline lookup yields CDR1 MNHEY and CDR2 SVGAGI. The CDR3 runs to 15 residues. CDR3 amino acids: CASSLRGQRNQPQHF. CDR3 coding DNA: TGTGCCAGCAGTTTAAGGGGGCAGAGGAATCAGCCCCAGCATTTT.

In this sample, this clonotype turned up many times. The chain is built from TRBV4-3 and TRBJ2-3, with 9 bases fitting TRBD1. Germline V gene lookup returns CDR1 LGHNA and CDR2 YSLEER. The CDR3 consists of 16 residues. The ends lost 0 bases at V and 3 bases at J; junction bases unmatched: 4. DNA of the CDR3: TGCGCCAGCAGCCAAGATTTCGACAGGGGGACAGATACGCAGTATTTT. Amino acids: CASSQDFDRGTDTQYF.

This clonotype was seen more than once but under ten times. CDR3 bases: TGCAGCGTTGAAGATCCGCGGTATGGCTACACCTTC. It is translated as CSVEDPRYGYTF. The chain links TRBV29-1 to TRBJ1-2; D not resolved. The CDR3 extends over 12 amino acids. Between the trimmed V and J ends, which lost 0 bases and 5 bases, there was a span of 7 bases. Germline loops: CDR1 SQVTM, CDR2 ANQGSEA.

This clonotype was recorded once. J is TRBJ2-2 and V is TRBV14; D might be TRBD1 (6 bases). The CDR3 runs 17 residues. CDR1 SGHDN and CDR2 FVKESK come from the germline V gene. V lost 2 bases to trimming and J lost 0 bases, with 13 bases between them. The CDR3 DNA follows: TGTGCCAGCAGCCAACCTAAGGACAGTTCGAACACCGGGGAGCTGTTTTTT. Its translation is CASSQPKDSSNTGELFF. Full variable domain (rest looked up from reference TRBV14 and TRBJ2-2): EAGVTQFPSHSVIEKGQTVTLRCDPISGHDNLYWYRRVMGKEIKFLLHFVKESKQDESGMPNNRFLAERTGGTYSTLKVQPAELEDSGVYFCASSQPKDSSNTGELFFGEGSRLTVL.

This clonotype appeared a few times. J is TRBJ2-2 and V is TRBV6-5, with D possibly TRBD1 on 6 matching bases. This CDR3 contains 16 residues. Germline V gene sequence: CDR1 MNHEY, CDR2 SVGAGI. Deletions cut 5 bases from V and 8 bases from J, with 21 bases between. CDR3 region: CASSPSTGSPVGELFF. The CDR3 DNA reads as TGTGCCAGCAGTCCCTCCACAGGGTCCCCTGTAGGGGAGCTGTTTTTT.

This rearrangement joins TRBV9 to TRBJ2-3; the D gene is possibly TRBD2 (6 bases). The CDR3 runs 16 residues. V lost 0 bases and J 1 base, leaving 12 bases between the germline ends. Germline V CDR1 and CDR2: SGDLS, YYNGEE. CDR3 sequence: CASSVDGRGGTDTQYF. The CDR3 nucleotides are TGTGCCAGCAGCGTAGATGGGCGGGGTGGCACAGATACGCAGTATTTT.

The J gene is TRBJ2-1, the V gene TRBV21-1. TRBV21-1 is classified as a pseudogene. The CDR3 extends over 16 amino acids. CDR3 coding DNA: TGTGCCAGCAGCAAAAAAGAGAGGATCGGATATTCTGAGCAGTTCTTC. Protein product: CASSKKERIGYSEQFF.

The chain uses TRBV7-9 and TRBJ1-1; D gene unclear. CDR3 size: 16 residues. V lost 5 bases and J 5 bases, leaving 21 bases between the germline ends. Germline lookup yields CDR1 SEHNR and CDR2 FQNEAQ (reference sequence). The CDR3 loop reads CASSPGPDRGRTEAFF. In DNA form, the CDR3 reads TGTGCCAGCAGCCCAGGACCAGACCGAGGAAGGACTGAAGCTTTCTTT.

This chain uses TRBV2 with TRBJ1-1; D possibly corresponds to TRBD1 (6 bases). This CDR3 spans 12 amino acids. The ends were cut back, 4 bases at V and 8 bases at J, with 11 bases in the middle. Germline V gene lookup returns CDR1 SNHLY and CDR2 FYNNEI. The CDR3 DNA reads TGTGCCAGCAGTGGAGGGGGACGGGAAGCTTTCTTT. Protein: CASSGGGREAFF.

As concerns this clonotype: An end of the junction differs from the germline gene, which may be a read error. V and J are TRBV6-1 and TRBJ1-2, with D perhaps TRBD1 (6 bases). The CDR3 length is 17 residues. CDR1 and CDR2 (germline): MNHNS, SASEGT. For the CDR3, the DNA is TGTGCCAGCAGGACGATTATTTTAGAGGAAGGGGGTCATGGATACACCTTC. Translation gives CASRTIILEEGGHGYTF.

The chain employs TRBV7-3 and TRBJ2-3, with 7 bases aligning to TRBD1. After removal of 2 bases from V and 2 bases from J, the junction contained 4 bases not matched to a gene. In germline, CDR1 is SGHTA, CDR2 FQGTGA. This CDR3 is 15 amino acids long. CDR3 sequence reads: CASSLGQDYTDTQYF. DNA for the CDR3: TGTGCCAGCAGCTTAGGACAGGATTACACAGATACGCAGTATTTT.